This is a list of T cell receptor beta chains from one sample in a study of T cell repertoires in cytomegalovirus infection. TCRdb re-analysed the reads in MiXCR, keeping a single row per CDR3 protein. The sample has approximately 170,000 distinct CDR3 sequences, roughly 14% seen once. Specimen: PBMCs. The source is a human donor in good health (CMV status not recorded). Some clones in this sample may be carry-over from other donors' samples. CDR3s include the opening cysteine and the closing phenylalanine or tryptophan. D genes are given only for firm matches. Where a row states a size, it is once, few, many or the class of an expanded clone; other rows omit it.

d_call,v_call,clone_size,j_call,cdr3_nt,cdr3_aa
-,TRBV12-3/TRBV12-4,few,TRBJ2-7,TGTGCCAGCAGTTTCCGTGGCAGACCCTACGAGCAGTACTTC,CASSFRGRPYEQYF
-,TRBV7-6,-,TRBJ1-1,TGTGCCAGCAGCTTAGTGAAGGGATTGCGCATTGAAGCTTTCTTT,CASSLVKGLRIEAFF
-,TRBV12-3/TRBV12-4,few,TRBJ1-1,TGTGCCAGCAGTTTTGGGGTTCCTGAAGCTTTCTTT,CASSFGVPEAFF
TRBD2,TRBV6-6,many,TRBJ2-1,TGTGCCAGCATCCCCCTAGCGGGACTAAGGAATGAGCAGTTCTTC,CASIPLAGLRNEQFF
TRBD2,TRBV30,-,TRBJ2-1,TGTGCCTGCGGGACTAGCGGGTACAATGAGCAGTTCTTC,CACGTSGYNEQFF
TRBD1,TRBV28,many,TRBJ1-5,TGTGCCAGCAGTCCCAGGGGGGGAGGCAATCAGCCCCAGCATTTT,CASSPRGGGNQPQHF
-,TRBV7-9,many,TRBJ2-7,TGTGCCACCCTGAGAACGGGCTCCTACGAGCAGTACTTC,CATLRTGSYEQYF
TRBD1,TRBV7-2,many,TRBJ2-7,TGTGCCAGCAGCTTAATAATGGGACAGGGGACCTACGAGCAGTACTTC,CASSLIMGQGTYEQYF
TRBD1,TRBV11-3,many,TRBJ2-7,TGTGCCAGCAGCTGGACAGGGAGCTCCTACGAGCAGTACTTC,CASSWTGSSYEQYF
TRBD1,TRBV5-4,many,TRBJ2-7,TGTGCCAGCAGTTCAATGACAGGGCTCTACGAGCAGTACTTC,CASSSMTGLYEQYF
-,TRBV28,many,TRBJ1-5,TGTGCCAGGCCCCCCCCTCCACGACAGATTAGCAATCAGCCCCAGCATTTT,CARPPPPRQISNQPQHF
TRBD2,TRBV7-2,few,TRBJ2-3,TGTGCCAGCAGCTTACCAAGGGGAGGGGCAGATACGCAGTATTTT,CASSLPRGGADTQYF
TRBD2,TRBV6-1,many,TRBJ2-7,TGTGCCAGCAGATGGATAGCGGGAACAACCTACGAGCAGTACTTC,CASRWIAGTTYEQYF
TRBD1,TRBV24-1,few,TRBJ2-2,TGTGCCACCAGTGATCCGCAGGGGGCCGCGAACACCGGGGAGCTGTTTTTT,CATSDPQGAANTGELFF
-,TRBV7-2,many,TRBJ2-3,TGTGCCAGCAGCCCGAGGGGTGGTACCACAGATACGCAGTATTTT,CASSPRGGTTDTQYF
-,TRBV20-1,-,TRBJ2-2,TGCAGTGCTAGTCCGACGGGGGCGAACACCGGGGAGCTGTTTTTT,CSASPTGANTGELFF
-,TRBV28,many,TRBJ1-2,TGTGCCAGCTTCGCGCGTGGTCGGACGGCGAACTATGGCTACACCTTC,CASFARGRTANYGYTF
-,TRBV28,many,TRBJ1-2,TGTGCCAGCAGCCCTACCAGGGACAACTATGGCTACACCTTC,CASSPTRDNYGYTF
-,TRBV28,-,TRBJ1-5,TGTGCCAGCAGTTCAGGTCTGGCTCAGCCCCAGCATTTT,CASSSGLAQPQHF
-,TRBV28,-,TRBJ2-7,TGTGCCAGCAAAACAGGGCGCGGCGAGCAGTACTTC,CASKTGRGEQYF
TRBD2,TRBV5-1,many,TRBJ2-1,TGCGCCAGCAGCTCCTGGACTAGCGGAGGGGTGTCGTTCTCCTACAATGAGCAGTTCTTC,CASSSWTSGGVSFSYNEQFF
TRBD1,TRBV15,-,TRBJ1-5,TGTGCCACCAGCAGACAGGGGGCTAAACAGCCCCAGCATTTT,CATSRQGAKQPQHF
-,TRBV5-1,few,TRBJ2-1,TGCGCCAGCAGCCCTCCTACGGATTCCTACAATGAGCAGTTCTTC,CASSPPTDSYNEQFF
-,TRBV28,many,TRBJ2-7,TGTGCCAGCAGCGTGGGTAGTTCCTACGAGCAGTACTTC,CASSVGSSYEQYF
-,TRBV5-1,-,TRBJ1-2,TGCGCCAGCACCACCGAGGCCCCAGGGGGCTACACCTTC,CASTTEAPGGYTF
-,TRBV7-2,many,TRBJ2-7,TGTGCCAGCAGCTCAAAGGCGCAGTCCTACGAGCAGTACTTC,CASSSKAQSYEQYF
-,TRBV20-1,many,TRBJ1-3,TGCAGTGCTAGGCCCGGACAGAGTCCTGGAAACACCATATATTTT,CSARPGQSPGNTIYF
-,TRBV6-4,-,TRBJ2-1,TGTGCCAGCAGTGAGTCTGGGCGGGGATACAATGAGCAGTTCTTC,CASSESGRGYNEQFF
-,TRBV7-2,many,TRBJ1-1,TGTGCCAGCAGCTTAGGGTACGGAAGACCTGAAGCTTTCTTT,CASSLGYGRPEAFF
-,TRBV7-2,many,TRBJ2-7,TGTGCCAGCAGCTTAAGTGGGGGGTACGAGCAGTACTTC,CASSLSGGYEQYF
-,TRBV28,many,TRBJ1-5,TGTGCCAGCAGTCTGCTCCAGGGTCAGCCCCAGCATTTT,CASSLLQGQPQHF
-,TRBV20-1,few,TRBJ1-1,TGCAGTGCTCCCCAGGGGAAAACAATGAACACTGAAGCTTTCTTT,CSAPQGKTMNTEAFF
TRBD2,TRBV27,few,TRBJ2-2,TGTGCCAGCAGTTATCTGCTGGGACTACCCCTGAACACCGGGGAGCTGTTTTTT,CASSYLLGLPLNTGELFF
-,TRBV20-1,few,TRBJ1-5,TGCAGTGCTAGTAAGGGCGCCAAACAGCCCCAGCATTTT,CSASKGAKQPQHF
-,TRBV7-3,-,TRBJ1-1,TGTGCCAGCAGCTTAACGTTGGAGTTTGAAGCTTTCTTT,CASSLTLEFEAFF
-,TRBV6-5,many,TRBJ1-2,TGTGCCACCATGGGGGGCGCGACGAACTATGGCTACACCTTC,CATMGGATNYGYTF
-,TRBV6-5,few,TRBJ1-1,TGTGCCAGCAGTTCTCTATTTCGGGGGACCCCGGTAGGGGCTTTCTTT,CASSSLFRGTPVGAFF
-,TRBV6-5,-,TRBJ2-5,TGTGCCAGCAGTTACCTACCCGGGAGCGAGACCCAGTACTTC,CASSYLPGSETQYF
-,TRBV10-3,many,TRBJ1-2,TGTGCCATCAGCGGCTACTCCTTGAGGGATAACTATGGCTACACCTTC,CAISGYSLRDNYGYTF
TRBD2,TRBV20-1,few,TRBJ2-3,TGCAGTGCCGGCCCTGGGCTAGCGGGGGGGAGCAAAGATACGCAGTATTTT,CSAGPGLAGGSKDTQYF
-,TRBV19,-,TRBJ1-2,TGTGCCAGTAGTGAACACGGTGGCTACACCTTC,CASSEHGGYTF
TRBD2,TRBV9,-,TRBJ2-3,TGTGCCAGCAGCGTGAGCGGGAGTGTGACAGATACGCAGTATTTT,CASSVSGSVTDTQYF
-,TRBV5-3,few,TRBJ1-5,TGTGCCAGCAGCTGGGGGCCAGGGGGCAATCAGCCCCAGCATTTT,CASSWGPGGNQPQHF
TRBD1,TRBV7-2,many,TRBJ2-1,TGTGCCAGCAGCTCCCACAGGGGAAGCTCCTACAATGAGCAGTTCTTC,CASSSHRGSSYNEQFF
-,TRBV7-2,many,TRBJ2-1,TGTGCCAGCAGCTTAGGTGACAGGGAGGGGGTTGAGCAGTTCTTC,CASSLGDREGVEQFF
-,TRBV11-2,few,TRBJ2-5,TGTGCCAGCAGCTTACTCGGGTGGGGTACCCAAGAGACCCAGTACTTC,CASSLLGWGTQETQYF
-,TRBV7-9,many,TRBJ2-1,TGTGCCAGCAGCCAAAGAAGGCAGGGCAACAATGAGCAGTTCTTC,CASSQRRQGNNEQFF
-,TRBV28,few,TRBJ2-3,TGTGCCAGCAGTCGCGACAGGCCCGATACGCAGTATTTT,CASSRDRPDTQYF